These 14 T cell receptor beta chains share one sample of origin, sequenced in a study of blood T cell repertoires in COVID-19. Only in-frame clones appear in the TCRdb table, and some are missing; sequencing was by immunoSEQ multiplex PCR. The sample records some 150,000 clones, 85% being singletons. Sequenced material: PBMCs or T cells enriched from blood (not recorded which). The receptors stem from a middle-aged woman who had recovered from COVID-19.

The J gene is TRBJ2-1, the V gene TRBV27, with 10 bases fitting TRBD2. V was pared by 7 bases and J by 10 bases, with 7 bases of the junction left unmatched. This CDR3 is built from 13 residues. CDR1 is MNHEY and CDR2 is SMNVEV in the germline V gene (reference sequence). This CDR3 is CASTPSGGGEQFF. In DNA form, the CDR3 reads TGTGCCAGCACCCCTAGCGGGGGAGGCGAGCAGTTCTTC.

This chain's CDR3 is CASSRIIARHNEQFF. CDR3 nucleotide sequence: TGTGCCAGCAGCCGTATAATAGCGAGGCACAATGAGCAGTTCTTC. The chain links TRBV21-1 to TRBJ2-1; TRBD2, the table's D call, lacks a check against the DNA. TRBV21-1 is a documented pseudogene. The CDR3 contains 15 residues.

V and J are TRBV5-4 and TRBJ1-5; D not certain. The CDR3 totals 15 residues. Trimming took off 0 bases at V and 6 bases at J, with 13 bases between the two ends. From germline, CDR1 is SGHNT and CDR2 YYREEE (reference sequence). Written as DNA, the CDR3 is TGTGCCAGCAGCTTGGGTAGGGAGGTCCCTCAGCCCCAGCATTTT. Translated, it gives CASSLGREVPQPQHF.

The genes are TRBV4-2 and TRBJ1-5; D gene unclear. The CDR3 is 15 residues long. Trimming cost V 0 bases and J 4 bases, with 10 bases left between them. Germline values: CDR1 LGHNA, CDR2 YNFKEQ. The CDR3 sequence is CASSQDRGINQPQHF. CDR3 nucleotides: TGTGCCAGCAGCCAAGATCGGGGAATTAATCAGCCCCAGCATTTT.

The chain combines TRBV27 with TRBJ2-7; tentatively, D is TRBD2 (6 bases). V dropped 6 bases and J dropped 7 bases, with 19 bases sitting between them. This CDR3 has 14 residues. CDR1 is MNHEY, CDR2 SMNVEV, per germline (reference sequence). The CDR3 loop reads CASSRAGQELEQYF. In DNA form, the CDR3 reads TGTGCCAGCAGCCGAGCGGGCCAGGAACTAGAGCAGTACTTC.

The table lists this clone with a few counts. This chain links TRBV7-9 with TRBJ1-1, with D possibly matching TRBD1 (6 bases). This CDR3 comprises 15 residues. V lost 3 bases and J 5 bases, leaving 16 bases between the germline ends. Looked up from germline, CDR1 is SEHNR and CDR2 is FQNEAQ (reference sequence). The CDR3 coding sequence is TGTGCCAGCAGCTTCTCAGGGGCATTCGGGACTGAAGCTTTCTTT. This codes for CASSFSGAFGTEAFF. Combining the CDR3 with reference TRBV7-9 and TRBJ1-1 gives the whole variable domain DTGVSQNPRHKITKRGQNVTFRCDPISEHNRLYWYRQTLGQGPEFLTYFQNEAQLEKSRLLSDRFSAERPKGSFSTLEIQRTEQGDSAMYLCASSFSGAFGTEAFFGQGTRLTVV.

The chain is built from TRBV6-5 and TRBJ1-1; D gene unclear. Germline V lookup: CDR1 MNHEY, CDR2 SVGAGI. V was cut by 6 bases and J by 7 bases, with 12 bases left in between. The length of the CDR3 is 12 residues. CDR3 nucleotide sequence: TGTGCCAGCAGCCAAGGCGGCGGTGAAGCTTTCTTT. Its protein is CASSQGGGEAFF.

The chain recombines TRBV19 with TRBJ1-1, with 9 bases lining up with TRBD1. Losses at the gene ends were 7 bases for V and 5 bases for J; bases not matched to a gene: 8. The CDR3 loop spans 14 amino acids. Germline CDR1 reads LNHDA; CDR2 reads SQIVND (reference sequence). The CDR3 spells CASKNQQGATEAFF. Written as DNA, the CDR3 is TGTGCCAGTAAAAACCAACAGGGGGCGACTGAAGCTTTCTTT.

The V and J genes are TRBV25-1 and TRBJ2-3; TRBD1 matches at 7 bases. Germline V gene lookup returns CDR1 MGHDK and CDR2 SYGVNS. The length of the CDR3 is 15 residues. J gave up 0 bases and V 4 bases, and 4 bases lay outside the gene matches. This CDR3 reads CASSVQQGSTDTQYF. CDR3 nucleotide sequence: TGTGCCAGCAGTGTTCAACAGGGGAGCACAGATACGCAGTATTTT.

This clone has just one count. J is TRBJ2-2 and V is TRBV5-1; tentative D call: TRBD1 (6 bases). V lost 2 bases and J 6 bases, leaving 14 bases between the germline ends. The CDR3 has 15 residues. Germline CDR1 is SGHRS and CDR2 is YFSETQ. The CDR3 sequence: CASSFRQGMAGELFF. The CDR3 region has the DNA TGCGCCAGCAGCTTTCGGCAGGGGATGGCCGGGGAGCTGTTTTTT. The full variable domain, in which reference TRBV5-1 and TRBJ2-2 provide the parts outside the CDR3, is KAGVTQTPRYLIKTRGQQVTLSCSPISGHRSVSWYQQTPGQGLQFLFEYFSETQRNKGNFPGRFSGRQFSNSRSEMNVSTLELGDSALYLCASSFRQGMAGELFFGEGSRLTVL.

The rearrangement uses TRBV15 and TRBJ1-4; 9 bases are shared with TRBD1. The germline CDR1 and CDR2 sequences are LNHNV and YYDKDF (reference sequence). Trimming took 3 bases from V and 7 from J; bases not matched to a gene: 3. The CDR3 length is 14 residues. CDR3 coding DNA: TGTGCCACCAGCAGGGGGACAGGGTTTGAAAAACTGTTTTTT. It codes for CATSRGTGFEKLFF.

The CDR3 bases are TGTGCCAGCAGCGTAGGTATTAGCACAGATACGCAGTATTTT. Its protein is CASSVGISTDTQYF. V usage is TRBV9 and J usage is TRBJ2-3; D gene ambiguous. This CDR3 comprises 14 residues. V shed 0 bases and J shed 0 bases, with 5 bases lying between them. CDR1 is SGDLS and CDR2 is YYNGEE in the germline V gene.

The chain combines TRBV19 with TRBJ1-2, with 9 nucleotides matching TRBD1. Germline CDR1 and CDR2: LNHDA and SQIVND (reference sequence). The CDR3 is 13 residues long. The J segment lost 7 bases and the V segment lost 10 bases, leaving 10 bases of the junction unmatched. CDR3 nucleotide sequence: TGTGCCACCGCGGACAGGGGTTACTTTGGCTACACCTTC. The encoded protein is CATADRGYFGYTF.

The chain uses TRBV10-3 and TRBJ2-2, with 11 bases fitting TRBD2. V was pared by 10 bases and J by 1 base, with 11 bases of the junction left unmatched. The CDR3 is made up of 17 amino acids. Germline-derived CDR1 and CDR2 are ENHRY and SYGVKD. The CDR3 sequence is CANSRTSGSGNTGELFF. CDR3 nucleotide sequence: TGTGCCAATTCGCGAACTAGCGGGAGCGGGAACACCGGGGAGCTGTTTTTT.